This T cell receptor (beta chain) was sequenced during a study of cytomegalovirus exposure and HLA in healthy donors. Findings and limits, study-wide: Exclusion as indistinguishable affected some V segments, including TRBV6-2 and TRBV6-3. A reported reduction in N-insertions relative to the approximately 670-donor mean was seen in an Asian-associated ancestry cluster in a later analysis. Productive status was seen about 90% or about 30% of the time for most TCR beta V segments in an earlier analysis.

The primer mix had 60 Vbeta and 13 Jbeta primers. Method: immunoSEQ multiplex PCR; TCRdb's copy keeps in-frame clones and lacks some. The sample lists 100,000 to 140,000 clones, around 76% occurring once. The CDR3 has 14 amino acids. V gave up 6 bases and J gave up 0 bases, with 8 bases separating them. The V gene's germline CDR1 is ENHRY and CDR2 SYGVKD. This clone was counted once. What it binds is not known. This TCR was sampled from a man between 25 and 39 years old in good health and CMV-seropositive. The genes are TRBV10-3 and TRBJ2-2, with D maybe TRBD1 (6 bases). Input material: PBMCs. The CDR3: CAIRGTTNTGELFF. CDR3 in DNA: TGTGCCATCAGGGGGACAACGAACACCGGGGAGCTGTTTTTT.